These 3 T cell receptor beta chains were all obtained from the same sample, sequenced in a study of T cells in Graves' hyperthyroidism and ophthalmopathy. TCR beta CDR3 regions were amplified from RNA. Using the HTBI primer set, a first-round RT-PCR was run on the TCR CDR3. From the multiplex PCR reads, TCRdb called clonotypes with MiXCR, one entry per CDR3 protein. The sample contains about 640,000 distinct CDR3 sequences, around 21% of which appear only once. The source material was blood. The receptors derive from a man aged 30 to 39 with Graves' ophthalmopathy.

This clonotype has just a few counts. The chain links TRBV28 to TRBJ2-5; 8 nucleotides line up with TRBD2. The CDR3 is 15 residues long. V shed 4 bases, J shed 0 bases, and the junction held 4 bases outside the gene matches. Germline loops: CDR1 MDHEN, CDR2 SYDVKM. CDR3 coding DNA: TGTGCCAGCAGTTCCCAACTAGCGGACCAAGAGACCCAGTACTTC. Translation gives CASSSQLADQETQYF. Full variable domain (remainder filled in from reference TRBV28 and TRBJ2-5): DVKVTQSSRYLVKRTGEKVFLECVQDMDHENMFWYRQDPGLGLRLIYFSYDVKMKEKGDIPEGYSVSREKKERFSLILESASTNQTSMYLCASSSQLADQETQYFGPGTRLLVL.

This clonotype was counted between two and nine times. This rearrangement joins TRBV12-3 or TRBV12-4 to TRBJ2-1; D is ambiguous. This CDR3 contains 11 residues. V was shortened by 7 bases and J by 6 bases, with 7 bases between the two germline ends. The CDR3 sequence: CASTARNEQFF. DNA for the CDR3: TGTGCCAGCACCGCCCGCAATGAGCAGTTCTTC.

This sequence joins TRBV28 and TRBJ1-3; unclear D gene. The germline V gene has CDR1 MDHEN and CDR2 SYDVKM. V was clipped by 6 bases and J by 0 bases, with 12 bases between them. This CDR3 contains 15 residues. The CDR3 region is CASSRPKSSGNTIYF. CDR3 sequence (DNA): TGTGCCAGCAGCCGACCAAAGAGCTCTGGAAACACCATATATTTT.